What follows describes a single T cell receptor (beta chain). TCRdb's table, derived via immunoSEQ multiplex PCR, lists solely in-frame clones and lacks some. The table records around 300,000 clones, 75% to 90% of them present only once. This sample is drawn from a study of blood T cell repertoires in COVID-19. As for the study in general: Samples came from the United States, Italy and Spain, spanning acute and convalescent COVID-19.

Trimming cost V 6 bases and J 3 bases; bases outside gene matches: 13. Germline CDR1 and CDR2: LNHDA and SQIVND (reference sequence). The CDR3 loop spans 16 amino acids. The receptor comes from a woman in her 70s with acute or convalescent COVID-19. Sequenced material: peripheral blood. The V call is TRBV19, the J call TRBJ2-7, with 8 bases aligning to TRBD1. CDR3 nucleotide sequence: TGTGCCAGTAGCCAAACGCTGGGGACAGGAAACTACGAGCAGTACTTC. It is translated as CASSQTLGTGNYEQYF. The whole variable domain, filled in from reference TRBV19 and TRBJ2-7, reads DGGITQSPKYLFRKEGQNVTLSCEQNLNHDAMYWYRQDPGQGLRLIYYSQIVNDFQKGDIAEGYSVSREKKESFPLTVTSAQKNPTAFYLCASSQTLGTGNYEQYFGPGTRLTVT.